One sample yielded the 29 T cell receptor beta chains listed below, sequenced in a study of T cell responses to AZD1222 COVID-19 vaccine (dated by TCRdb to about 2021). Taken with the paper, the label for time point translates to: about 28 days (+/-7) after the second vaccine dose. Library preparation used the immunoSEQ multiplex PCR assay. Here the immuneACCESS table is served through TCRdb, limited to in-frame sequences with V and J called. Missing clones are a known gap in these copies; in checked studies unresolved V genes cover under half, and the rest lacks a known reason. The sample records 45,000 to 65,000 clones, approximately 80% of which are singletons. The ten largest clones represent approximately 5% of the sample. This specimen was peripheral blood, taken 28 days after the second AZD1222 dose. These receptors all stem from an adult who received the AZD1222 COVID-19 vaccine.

The CDR3 bases are TGTGCCAGCAGCCCAAGGACGGGGTCGGGGGAGCAGTACTTC. This gives the protein CASSPRTGSGEQYF. J is TRBJ2-7 and V is TRBV6-5; D is perhaps TRBD2 (5 bases). V was cut by 6 bases and J by 7 bases, with 19 bases left in between. Germline loops: CDR1 MNHEY, CDR2 SVGAGI. The length of the CDR3 is 14 residues.

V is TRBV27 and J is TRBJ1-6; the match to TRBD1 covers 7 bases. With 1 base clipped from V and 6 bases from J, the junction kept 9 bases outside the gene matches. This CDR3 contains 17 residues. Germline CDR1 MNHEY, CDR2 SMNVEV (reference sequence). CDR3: CASSLWARDSPNSPLHF. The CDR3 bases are TGTGCCAGCAGTTTATGGGCAAGGGACAGCCCTAATTCACCCCTCCACTTT.

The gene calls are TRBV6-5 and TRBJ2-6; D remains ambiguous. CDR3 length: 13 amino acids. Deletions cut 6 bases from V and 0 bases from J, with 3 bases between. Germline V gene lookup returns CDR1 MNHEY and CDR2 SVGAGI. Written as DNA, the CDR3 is TGTGCCAGCAGGAGCTCTGGGGCCAACGTCCTGACTTTC. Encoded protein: CASRSSGANVLTF.

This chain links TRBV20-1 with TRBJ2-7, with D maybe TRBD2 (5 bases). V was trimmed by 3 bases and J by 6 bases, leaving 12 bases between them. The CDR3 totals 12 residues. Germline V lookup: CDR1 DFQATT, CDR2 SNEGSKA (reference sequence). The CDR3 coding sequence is TGCAGTGCTAGTAGAGGGCAGAGCGAGCAGTACTTC. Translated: CSASRGQSEQYF.

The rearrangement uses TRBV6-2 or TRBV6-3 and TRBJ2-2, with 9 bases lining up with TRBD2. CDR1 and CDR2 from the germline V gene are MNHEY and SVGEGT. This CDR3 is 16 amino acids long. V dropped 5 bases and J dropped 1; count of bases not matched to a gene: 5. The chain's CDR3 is CASSRPSGMNTGELFF. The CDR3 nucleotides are TGTGCCAGCAGTCGACCTAGCGGGATGAACACCGGGGAGCTGTTTTTT.

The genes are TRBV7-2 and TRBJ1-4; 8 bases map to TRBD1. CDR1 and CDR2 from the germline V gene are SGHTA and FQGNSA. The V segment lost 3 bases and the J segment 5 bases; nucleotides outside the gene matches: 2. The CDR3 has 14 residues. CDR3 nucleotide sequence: TGTGCCAGCAGCTTCCGGGACAGGAATGAAAAACTGTTTTTT. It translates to CASSFRDRNEKLFF.

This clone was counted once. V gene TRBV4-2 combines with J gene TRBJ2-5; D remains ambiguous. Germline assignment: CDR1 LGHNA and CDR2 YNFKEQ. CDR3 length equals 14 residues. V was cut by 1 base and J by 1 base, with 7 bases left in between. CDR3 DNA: TGTGCCAGCAGCCAAGGACAAGCCCAAGAGACCCAGTACTTC. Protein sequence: CASSQGQAQETQYF.

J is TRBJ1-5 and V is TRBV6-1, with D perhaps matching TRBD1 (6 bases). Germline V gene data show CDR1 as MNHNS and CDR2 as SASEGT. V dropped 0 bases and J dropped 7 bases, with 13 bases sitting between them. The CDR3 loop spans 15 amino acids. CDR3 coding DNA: TGTGCCAGCAGTGAAGCGCTAGGGACAAAACAGCCCCAGCATTTT. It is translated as CASSEALGTKQPQHF.

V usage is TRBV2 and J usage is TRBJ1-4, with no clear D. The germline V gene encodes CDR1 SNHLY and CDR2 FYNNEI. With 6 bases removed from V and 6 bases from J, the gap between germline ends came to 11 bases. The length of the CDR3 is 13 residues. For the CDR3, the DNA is TGTGCCAGCAGGATTGGGCCCGATGAAAAACTGTTTTTT. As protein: CASRIGPDEKLFF.

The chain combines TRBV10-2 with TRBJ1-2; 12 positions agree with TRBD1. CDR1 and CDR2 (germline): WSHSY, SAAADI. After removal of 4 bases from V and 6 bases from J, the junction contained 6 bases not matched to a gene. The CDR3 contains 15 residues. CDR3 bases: TGCGCCAGCAGTGGTCCGGGACAGGGGGCCGATGGCTACACCTTC. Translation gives CASSGPGQGADGYTF.

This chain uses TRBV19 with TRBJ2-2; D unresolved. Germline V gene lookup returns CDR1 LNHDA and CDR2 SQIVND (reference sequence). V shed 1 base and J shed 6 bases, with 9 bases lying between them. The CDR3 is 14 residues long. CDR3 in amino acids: CASSIGLSPGELFF. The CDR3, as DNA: TGTGCCAGTAGTATAGGGCTTAGCCCCGGGGAGCTGTTTTTT.

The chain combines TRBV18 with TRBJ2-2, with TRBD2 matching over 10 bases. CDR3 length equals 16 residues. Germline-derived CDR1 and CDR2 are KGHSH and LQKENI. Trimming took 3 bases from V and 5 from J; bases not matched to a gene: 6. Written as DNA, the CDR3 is TGTGCCAGCTCACCTTTAGCGGGAGGCGAAACCGGGGAGCTGTTTTTT. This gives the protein CASSPLAGGETGELFF.

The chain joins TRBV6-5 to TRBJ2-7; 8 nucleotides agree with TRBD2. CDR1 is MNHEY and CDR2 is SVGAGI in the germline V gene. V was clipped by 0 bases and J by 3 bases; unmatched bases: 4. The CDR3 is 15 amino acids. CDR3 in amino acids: CASSYSSGGGYEQYF. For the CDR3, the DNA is TGTGCCAGCAGTTACTCATCGGGAGGGGGCTACGAGCAGTACTTC.

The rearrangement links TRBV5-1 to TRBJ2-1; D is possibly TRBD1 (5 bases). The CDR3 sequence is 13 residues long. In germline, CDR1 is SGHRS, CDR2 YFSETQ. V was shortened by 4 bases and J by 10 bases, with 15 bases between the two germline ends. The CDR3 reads CASSHKTGSEQFF. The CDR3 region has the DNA TGCGCCAGCAGCCACAAAACAGGATCCGAGCAGTTCTTC.

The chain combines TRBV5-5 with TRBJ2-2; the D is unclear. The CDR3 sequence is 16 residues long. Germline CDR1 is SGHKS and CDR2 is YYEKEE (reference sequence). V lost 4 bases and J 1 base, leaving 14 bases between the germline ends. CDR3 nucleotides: TGTGCCAGCAGCGTAACCTCTACACGGAACACCGGGGAGCTGTTTTTT. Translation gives CASSVTSTRNTGELFF.

The CDR3 reads CASSQGEGQGYGYTF. CDR3 nucleotide sequence: TGCGCCAGCAGCCAAGGGGAGGGGCAGGGCTATGGCTACACCTTC. V usage is TRBV4-1 and J usage is TRBJ1-2; tentative D call: TRBD1 (5 bases). This CDR3 is 15 amino acids long. Germline V lookup: CDR1 MGHRA, CDR2 YSYEKL. V dropped 1 base and J dropped 4 bases, with 13 bases sitting between them.

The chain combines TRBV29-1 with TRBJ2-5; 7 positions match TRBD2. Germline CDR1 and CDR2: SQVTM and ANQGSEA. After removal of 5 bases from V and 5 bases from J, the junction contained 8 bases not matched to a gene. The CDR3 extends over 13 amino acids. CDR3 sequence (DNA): TGCAGCGTTATCGACGGGGGGAGGGAGACCCAGTACTTC. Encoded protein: CSVIDGGRETQYF.

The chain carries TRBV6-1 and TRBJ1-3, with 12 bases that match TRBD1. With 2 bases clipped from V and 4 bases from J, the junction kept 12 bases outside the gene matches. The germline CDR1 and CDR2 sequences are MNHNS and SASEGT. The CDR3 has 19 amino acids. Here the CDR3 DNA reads TGTGCCAGCAGTGAAATGCCCACCGGGACAGGGGGCGCCGGAAACACCATATATTTT. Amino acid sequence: CASSEMPTGTGGAGNTIYF.

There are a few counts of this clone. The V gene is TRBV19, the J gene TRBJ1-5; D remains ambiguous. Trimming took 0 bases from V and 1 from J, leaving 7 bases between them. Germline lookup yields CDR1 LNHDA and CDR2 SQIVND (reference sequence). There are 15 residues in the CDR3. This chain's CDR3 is CASSIEALSNQPQHF. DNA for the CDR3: TGTGCCAGTAGTATAGAGGCTTTAAGCAATCAGCCCCAGCATTTT.

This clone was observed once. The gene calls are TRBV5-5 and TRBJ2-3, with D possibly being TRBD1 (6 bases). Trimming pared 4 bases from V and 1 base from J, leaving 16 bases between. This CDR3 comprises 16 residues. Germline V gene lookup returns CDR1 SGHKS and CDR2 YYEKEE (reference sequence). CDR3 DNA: TGTGCCAGCAGCACCACGACAGGCTGGGGCACAGATACGCAGTATTTT. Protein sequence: CASSTTTGWGTDTQYF. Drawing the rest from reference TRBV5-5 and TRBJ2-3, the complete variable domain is DAGVTQSPTHLIKTRGQQVTLRCSPISGHKSVSWYQQVLGQGPQFIFQYYEKEERGRGNFPDRFSARQFPNYSSELNVNALLLGDSALYLCASSTTTGWGTDTQYFGPGTRLTVL.

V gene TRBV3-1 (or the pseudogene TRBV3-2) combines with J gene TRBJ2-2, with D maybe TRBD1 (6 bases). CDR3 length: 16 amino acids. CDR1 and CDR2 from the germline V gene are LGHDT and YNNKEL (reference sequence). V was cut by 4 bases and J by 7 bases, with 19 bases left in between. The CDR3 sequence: CASSRLQAGAGGELFF. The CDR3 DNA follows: TGTGCCAGCAGCCGCCTCCAGGCAGGGGCCGGCGGGGAGCTGTTTTTT.

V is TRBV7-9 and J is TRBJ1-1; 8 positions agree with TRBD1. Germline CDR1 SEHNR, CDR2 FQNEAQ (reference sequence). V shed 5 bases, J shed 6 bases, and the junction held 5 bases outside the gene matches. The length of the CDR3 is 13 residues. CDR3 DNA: TGTGCCAGCAGCGTACAGGGGGGACCTGAAGCTTTCTTT. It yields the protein CASSVQGGPEAFF.

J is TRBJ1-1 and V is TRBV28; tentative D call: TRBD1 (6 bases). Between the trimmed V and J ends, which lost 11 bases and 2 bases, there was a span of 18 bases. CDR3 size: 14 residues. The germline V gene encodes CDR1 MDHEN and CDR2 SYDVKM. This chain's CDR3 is CASRPGDVNTEAFF. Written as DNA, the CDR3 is TGTGCCTCCCGTCCAGGGGATGTAAACACTGAAGCTTTCTTT.

Here the CDR3 reads CASSVTDGYTF. The DNA for the CDR3 is TGTGCCAGCAGTGTGACAGACGGCTACACCTTC. V is TRBV28 and J is TRBJ1-2, with D possibly matching TRBD1 (5 bases). CDR3 size: 11 residues. Germline CDR1 and CDR2: MDHEN and SYDVKM. Trimming left V 5 bases short and J 8 bases short, with 9 bases between.

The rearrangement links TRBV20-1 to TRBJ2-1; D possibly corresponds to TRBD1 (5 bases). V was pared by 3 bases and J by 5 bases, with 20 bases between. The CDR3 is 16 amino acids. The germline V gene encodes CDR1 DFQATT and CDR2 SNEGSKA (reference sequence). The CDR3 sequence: CSASGFGRALDNEQFF. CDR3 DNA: TGCAGTGCTAGTGGTTTCGGCAGGGCGTTAGACAATGAGCAGTTCTTC.

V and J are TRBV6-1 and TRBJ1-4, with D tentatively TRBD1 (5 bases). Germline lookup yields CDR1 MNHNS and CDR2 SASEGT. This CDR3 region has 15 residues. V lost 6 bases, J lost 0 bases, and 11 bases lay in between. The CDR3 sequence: CASSQIRATNEKLFF. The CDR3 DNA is TGTGCCAGCAGCCAAATCAGGGCAACTAATGAAAAACTGTTTTTT.

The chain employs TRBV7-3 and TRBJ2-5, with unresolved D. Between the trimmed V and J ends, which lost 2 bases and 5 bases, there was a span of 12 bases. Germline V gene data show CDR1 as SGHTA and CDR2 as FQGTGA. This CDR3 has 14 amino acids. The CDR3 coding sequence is TGTGCCAGCAGCTTAGAGCCTCCATCGGAGACCCAGTACTTC. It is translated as CASSLEPPSETQYF. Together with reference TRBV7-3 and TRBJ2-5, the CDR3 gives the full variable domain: GAGVSQTPSNKVTEKGKYVELRCDPISGHTALYWYRQSLGQGPEFLIYFQGTGAADDSGLPNDRFFAVRPEGSVSTLKIQRTERGDSAVYLCASSLEPPSETQYFGPGTRLLVL.

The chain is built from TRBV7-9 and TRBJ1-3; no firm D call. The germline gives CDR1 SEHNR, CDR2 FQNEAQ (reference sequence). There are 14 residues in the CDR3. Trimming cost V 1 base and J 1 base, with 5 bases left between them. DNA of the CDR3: TGTGCCAGCAGCTTAGTGGGATCTGGAAACACCATATATTTT. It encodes CASSLVGSGNTIYF.

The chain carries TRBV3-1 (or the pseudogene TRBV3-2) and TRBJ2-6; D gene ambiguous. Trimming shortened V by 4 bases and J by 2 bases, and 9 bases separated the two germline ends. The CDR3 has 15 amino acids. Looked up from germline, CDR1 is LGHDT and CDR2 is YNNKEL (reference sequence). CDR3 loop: CASSRDTAGANVLTF. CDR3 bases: TGTGCCAGCAGCCGAGATACTGCTGGGGCCAACGTCCTGACTTTC.